Following are 29 T cell receptor beta chains from one sample sequenced in a study of blood T cell repertoires in COVID-19. The repertoire was sequenced with immunoSEQ multiplex PCR; TCRdb's copy has only in-frame clones and lacks some. The table has over 250,000 clones, roughly 90% seen once; the top ten hold just under 9%. The material sequenced was PBMCs or T cells enriched from blood (not recorded which). These receptor sequences come from a woman aged 18-29 years who had recovered from COVID-19.

The chain is built from TRBV7-9 and TRBJ2-3; D gene ambiguous. Per germline, CDR1 SEHNR and CDR2 FQNEAQ (reference sequence). This CDR3 spans 13 amino acids. V shed 5 bases and J shed 0 bases, with 6 bases lying between them. The CDR3 is CASSPGSTDTQYF. The CDR3 DNA sequence: TGTGCCAGCAGCCCGGGTAGCACAGATACGCAGTATTTT.

This chain uses TRBV19 with TRBJ2-5; tentatively, D is TRBD2 (5 bases). The CDR3 runs to 14 residues. V lost 3 bases and J lost 3, with 11 bases in between. Germline-derived CDR1 and CDR2 are LNHDA and SQIVND (reference sequence). The CDR3 spells CASSMSGSKETQYF. The CDR3 nucleotides are TGTGCCAGTAGTATGAGCGGATCTAAAGAGACCCAGTACTTC.

Remarks on this clone: This CDR3 is also generated by other DNA sequences in the sample. The chain uses TRBV28 and TRBJ2-3, with D possibly being TRBD2 (6 bases). Deletions cut 4 bases from V and 5 bases from J, with 7 bases between. Per the germline V gene, CDR1 is MDHEN and CDR2 is SYDVKM. CDR3 size: 12 residues. CDR3 loop: CASSWGGDTQYF. As DNA, the CDR3 is TGTGCCAGCAGTTGGGGAGGAGATACGCAGTATTTT.

CDR3 protein: CASSLKLDIYGYTF. CDR3 DNA: TGTGCCAGCAGCTTAAAACTAGACATCTATGGCTACACCTTC. The J gene is TRBJ1-2, the V gene TRBV11-2; D call uncertain. The CDR3 runs 14 residues. V was trimmed by 2 bases and J by 4 bases, leaving 11 bases between them. Germline V gene sequence: CDR1 SGHAT, CDR2 FQNNGV.

The rearrangement joins TRBV30 to TRBJ1-1; 8 bases agree with TRBD1. CDR1 and CDR2 from the germline V gene are GTSNPN and SVGIG (reference sequence). The CDR3 covers 14 residues. V dropped 8 bases and J dropped 0; count of bases not matched to a gene: 8. CDR3 sequence (DNA): TGTGCCCGGACAGGGCCTACATTGAACACTGAAGCTTTCTTT. This encodes CARTGPTLNTEAFF. Supplemented by reference TRBV30 and TRBJ1-1, the full variable domain reads SQTIHQWPATLVQPVGSPLSLECTVEGTSNPNLYWYRQAAGRGLQLLFYSVGIGQISSEVPQNLSASRPQDRQFILSSKKLLLSDSGFYLCARTGPTLNTEAFFGQGTRLTVV.

In nucleotides, the CDR3 is TGTGCCAGCAGCTTAGAGGCAGGGGGGCTTGGCTACACCTTC. Its translation is CASSLEAGGLGYTF. This chain uses TRBV13 with TRBJ1-2, with 7 bases fitting TRBD1. The CDR3 consists of 14 residues. V gave up 1 base and J gave up 7 bases; unmatched junction bases: 6. Germline lookup yields CDR1 PRHDT and CDR2 FYEKMQ (reference sequence).

In this sample, this clone turned up once. V usage is TRBV7-3 and J usage is TRBJ2-7; the D is unclear. This CDR3 spans 13 amino acids. V lost 1 base to trimming and J lost 1 base, with 5 bases between them. CDR1 and CDR2 (germline): SGHTA, FQGTGA. The CDR3 is CASSLSASYEQYF. CDR3 bases: TGTGCCAGCAGCTTAAGTGCGTCCTACGAGCAGTACTTC. Supplemented by reference TRBV7-3 and TRBJ2-7, the full variable domain reads GAGVSQTPSNKVTEKGKYVELRCDPISGHTALYWYRQSLGQGPEFLIYFQGTGAADDSGLPNDRFFAVRPEGSVSTLKIQRTERGDSAVYLCASSLSASYEQYFGPGTRLTVT.

This rearrangement joins TRBV6-2 or TRBV6-3 to TRBJ1-5, with unresolved D. Trimming left V 10 bases short and J 1 base short, with 11 bases between. CDR3 length: 13 amino acids. CDR1 is MNHEY, CDR2 SVGEGT, per germline. The CDR3 nucleotides are TGTGCCACCGGCCCGCTAAGCAATCAGCCCCAGCATTTT. This codes for CATGPLSNQPQHF.

This clone was detected a few times. This chain links TRBV2 with TRBJ1-3; D unclear. V dropped 3 bases and J dropped 7 bases, with 7 bases sitting between them. Germline V gene sequence: CDR1 SNHLY, CDR2 FYNNEI. The CDR3 is 12 residues long. CDR3: CASSDRFNTIYF. Written as DNA, the CDR3 is TGTGCCAGCAGTGACCGTTTCAACACCATATATTTT.

This sequence joins TRBV27 and TRBJ2-2, with 9 bases matching TRBD2. J lost 5 bases, V lost 8 bases, and 12 bases had no gene match. The CDR3 runs to 16 residues. CDR1 is MNHEY and CDR2 is SMNVEV in the germline V gene (reference sequence). The CDR3 DNA follows: TGTGCCAGCCGAAAAGGGAGACTAGCGGAAACCGGGGAGCTGTTTTTT. It encodes CASRKGRLAETGELFF.

Only one count was recorded for this clone. This sequence joins TRBV28 and TRBJ2-1, with 11 bases fitting TRBD2. This CDR3 has 16 amino acids. Trimming took 2 bases from V and 3 from J; bases not matched to a gene: 3. CDR1 MDHEN and CDR2 SYDVKM come from the germline V gene. The CDR3 reads CASSLTGLADYNEQFF. DNA for the CDR3: TGTGCCAGCAGTTTAACGGGACTAGCGGACTACAATGAGCAGTTCTTC.

The chain is built from TRBV5-1 and TRBJ2-7; 8 nucleotides match TRBD2. V lost 2 bases and J lost 5; bases outside the gene matches: 15. The CDR3 has 17 residues. Germline lookup yields CDR1 SGHRS and CDR2 YFSETQ. CDR3 nucleotides: TGCGCCAGCAGCTTTCGTCTAGCGGGCTCGATAGAAAACGAGCAGTACTTC. This encodes CASSFRLAGSIENEQYF.

The J gene is TRBJ2-1, the V gene TRBV10-3; no definite D call. The germline V gene has CDR1 ENHRY and CDR2 SYGVKD. The CDR3 covers 14 residues. The V gene lost 0 bases and the J gene lost 3 bases, with 6 bases spanning the gap. The CDR3 region is CAISESGIYNEQFF. CDR3 coding DNA: TGTGCCATCAGTGAGTCTGGCATCTACAATGAGCAGTTCTTC.

This clone was picked up a small number of times. The chain employs TRBV5-1 and TRBJ2-2; TRBD2 matches 7 bases. The CDR3 is 16 residues long. The V gene's germline CDR1 is SGHRS and CDR2 YFSETQ. V dropped 0 bases and J dropped 2; count of bases not matched to a gene: 4. The CDR3 sequence: CASSLDTSVNTGELFF. DNA of the CDR3: TGCGCCAGCAGCTTGGATACTAGCGTTAACACCGGGGAGCTGTTTTTT.

Comments on this clone: Other DNA sequences in the same sample also yield this CDR3. CDR3 loop: CASSPPTGGRTEAFF. As DNA, the CDR3 is TGTGCCAGCAGTCCCCCGACAGGGGGGCGGACTGAAGCTTTCTTT. V is TRBV28 and J is TRBJ1-1; TRBD1 matches 9 bases. Per the germline V gene, CDR1 is MDHEN and CDR2 is SYDVKM. The V and J ends lost 5 bases and 5 bases, in that order; junction bases with no gene match: 9. CDR3 length: 15 amino acids.

The rearrangement uses TRBV7-2 and TRBJ1-5; 9 nucleotides line up with TRBD1. From germline, CDR1 is SGHTA and CDR2 FQGNSA. The ends lost 9 bases at V and 3 bases at J; junction bases unmatched: 18. The CDR3 sequence is 18 residues long. The CDR3 nucleotides are TGTGCCAGAGCAATCCCCCCCTCTGACAGGGGGGACAATCAGCCCCAGCATTTT. Its translation is CARAIPPSDRGDNQPQHF.

The rearrangement joins TRBV19 to TRBJ2-1; no reliable D call. Germline V gene lookup returns CDR1 LNHDA and CDR2 SQIVND (reference sequence). The CDR3 contains 18 residues. V lost 4 bases and J 0 bases, leaving 19 bases between the germline ends. CDR3 DNA: TGTGCCAGTAGTAAGTCCGGCGGTTCCTCCAGCTCCTACAATGAGCAGTTCTTC. Its translation is CASSKSGGSSSSYNEQFF.

The chain couples TRBV2 to TRBJ2-7, with 7 bases matching TRBD1. Germline CDR1 and CDR2: SNHLY and FYNNEI. The length of the CDR3 is 17 residues. V trimming: 4 bases; J trimming: 0 bases; junction bases outside the gene matches: 12. This CDR3 is CASSVEDWAGGSYEQYF. For the CDR3, the DNA is TGTGCCAGCAGTGTTGAGGACTGGGCAGGGGGCTCCTACGAGCAGTACTTC.

The rearrangement links TRBV6-6 to TRBJ1-2; D remains unclear. The CDR3 has 12 residues. Germline CDR1 is MNHNY and CDR2 is SVGAGI (reference sequence). Trimming removed 3 bases from V and 8 bases from J, with 10 bases in between. The CDR3 DNA sequence: TGTGCCAGCAGTTATGCGGCAGAGGGCTACACCTTC. As protein: CASSYAAEGYTF.

V gene TRBV7-3 combines with J gene TRBJ2-2, with TRBD1 identical over 11 bases. This CDR3 is 18 amino acids long. CDR1 is SGHTA, CDR2 FQGTGA, per germline. J gave up 2 bases and V 5 bases, and 10 bases lay outside the gene matches. In DNA, the CDR3 is TGTGCCAGCAGCCGTCCCCCGGGACAGGGGGATAACACCGGGGAGCTGTTTTTT. It yields the protein CASSRPPGQGDNTGELFF.

The rearrangement joins TRBV2 to TRBJ1-5, with 10 positions matching TRBD1. The CDR3 is made up of 15 amino acids. V was pared by 6 bases and J by 7 bases, with 9 bases of the junction left unmatched. Germline V gene data show CDR1 as SNHLY and CDR2 as FYNNEI. The CDR3 protein is CASRSRQGAGQPQHF. The CDR3, as DNA: TGTGCCAGCAGATCTCGACAGGGGGCCGGGCAGCCCCAGCATTTT.

J is TRBJ1-5 and V is TRBV27; tentative D call: TRBD1 (6 bases). CDR3 size: 13 residues. V lost 6 bases and J lost 5, with 11 bases in between. Germline V gene lookup returns CDR1 MNHEY and CDR2 SMNVEV (reference sequence). CDR3 amino acids: CASSLQGYQPQHF. The DNA of the CDR3 is TGTGCCAGCAGCTTACAGGGATATCAGCCCCAGCATTTT.

The chain employs TRBV5-1 and TRBJ2-7; D unclear. V was trimmed by 0 bases and J by 12 bases, leaving 10 bases between them. This CDR3 comprises 11 residues. Germline lookup yields CDR1 SGHRS and CDR2 YFSETQ. The CDR3: CASSLGYQLYF. The CDR3 DNA follows: TGCGCCAGCAGCTTGGGATATCAACTGTACTTC.

The gene calls are TRBV4-3 and TRBJ2-2; 7 nucleotides agree with TRBD1. The length of the CDR3 is 13 residues. J lost 6 bases, V lost 4 bases, and 2 bases had no gene match. CDR1 LGHNA and CDR2 YSLEER come from the germline V gene. The CDR3 reads CASSPGQAGELFF. The DNA of the CDR3 is TGCGCCAGCAGCCCTGGACAGGCCGGGGAGCTGTTTTTT.

The chain employs TRBV6-5 and TRBJ1-2, with D maybe TRBD1 (5 bases). This CDR3 is 12 amino acids long. V was shortened by 10 bases and J by 4 bases, with 13 bases between the two germline ends. Looked up from germline, CDR1 is MNHEY and CDR2 is SVGAGI. The CDR3 region has the DNA TGTGCCATCGGGGGAGCCTTCTATGGCTACACCTTC. It specifies CAIGGAFYGYTF.

This chain uses TRBV9 with TRBJ2-1, with 8 bases fitting TRBD2. V shed 3 bases, J shed 6 bases, and the junction held 5 bases outside the gene matches. The germline V gene encodes CDR1 SGDLS and CDR2 YYNGEE. The CDR3 has 14 residues. CDR3 nucleotide sequence: TGTGCCAGCAGCGCCCAGGGACTAGTCAATGAGCAGTTCTTC. This codes for CASSAQGLVNEQFF.

The V and J genes are TRBV4-3 and TRBJ2-1; 7 bases align to TRBD2. This CDR3 contains 15 residues. J was trimmed by 3 bases and V by 2 bases; bases with no gene match: 4. Germline V CDR1 and CDR2: LGHNA, YSLEER. Here the CDR3 reads CASSQTSVGYNEQFF. CDR3 coding DNA: TGCGCCAGCAGCCAAACTAGCGTAGGCTACAATGAGCAGTTCTTC.

The DNA of the CDR3 is TGTGCCAGTAGTGACCCGACTGCTAACACTGAAGCTTTCTTT. Translated, it gives CASSDPTANTEAFF. V gene TRBV19 combines with J gene TRBJ1-1; D is unclear. The CDR3 loop spans 14 amino acids. Germline CDR1 reads LNHDA; CDR2 reads SQIVND (reference sequence). V was trimmed by 5 bases and J by 2 bases, leaving 12 bases between them.

The rearrangement uses TRBV5-1 and TRBJ2-7; 7 bases are a match to TRBD1. The CDR3 has 17 amino acids. V shed 4 bases, J shed 4 bases, and the junction held 17 bases outside the gene matches. Germline V CDR1 and CDR2: SGHRS, YFSETQ. CDR3 in amino acids: CASSGSLVGTALYEQYF. DNA of the CDR3: TGCGCCAGCAGCGGATCCTTAGTAGGGACAGCCCTATACGAGCAGTACTTC. The whole variable domain, filled in from reference TRBV5-1 and TRBJ2-7, reads KAGVTQTPRYLIKTRGQQVTLSCSPISGHRSVSWYQQTPGQGLQFLFEYFSETQRNKGNFPGRFSGRQFSNSRSEMNVSTLELGDSALYLCASSGSLVGTALYEQYFGPGTRLTVT.